This T cell receptor beta chain was captured by sequencing in a study of T cell responses to AZD1222 COVID-19 vaccine. Looking at the study overall: Pooling of second doses given at about 4 or about 12 weeks was done.

Some clones are missing from TCRdb's copy, which holds only in-frame ones; the method was immunoSEQ multiplex PCR. The sample includes around 100,000 clones, 88% of them seen just once. Study-wide results and caveats: Possibly, clonal diversity was underestimated; donors were largely white British and included more females. The span of vaccine-associated CD4 TCRs extended across spike, with dominance at 160-218 and 743-854. Two AZD1222 doses significantly raised spike-specific TCR breadth and depth over controls.

The table lists this clone with a count of one. Its antigen is still unknown. J lost 6 bases, V lost 5 bases, and 8 bases had no gene match. Germline-derived CDR1 and CDR2 are SGHTA and FQGNSA. CDR3 size: 17 residues. The specimen comprised peripheral blood, sampled on day 0 of AZD1222 vaccination. This sequence joins TRBV7-2 and TRBJ2-1; TRBD2 matches at 15 bases. This clonotype was sampled from an adult in good health. CDR3 sequence reads: CASSPGLAGGPFNEQFF. DNA of the CDR3: TGTGCCAGCAGCCCAGGACTAGCGGGAGGGCCGTTCAATGAGCAGTTCTTC. The full variable domain, with the rest looked up from reference TRBV7-2 and TRBJ2-1, is GAGVSQSPSNKVTEKGKDVELRCDPISGHTALYWYRQSLGQGLEFLIYFQGNSAPDKSGLPSDRFSAERTGGSVSTLTIQRTQQEDSAVYLCASSPGLAGGPFNEQFFGPGTRLTVL.